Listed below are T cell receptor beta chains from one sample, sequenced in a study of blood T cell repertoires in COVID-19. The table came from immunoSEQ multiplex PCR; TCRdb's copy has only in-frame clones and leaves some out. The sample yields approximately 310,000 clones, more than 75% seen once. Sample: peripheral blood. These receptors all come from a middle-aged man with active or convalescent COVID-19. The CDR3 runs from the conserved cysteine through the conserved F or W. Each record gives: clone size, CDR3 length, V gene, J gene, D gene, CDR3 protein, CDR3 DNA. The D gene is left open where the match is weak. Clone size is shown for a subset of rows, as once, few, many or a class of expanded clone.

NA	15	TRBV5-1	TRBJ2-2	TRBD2	CASSLGGLNTGELFF	TGCGCCAGCAGCCTGGGGGGACTAAACACCGGGGAGCTGTTTTTT
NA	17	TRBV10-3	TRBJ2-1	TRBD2	CAISDPSIAGGYNEQFF	TGTGCCATCAGTGACCCTTCTATAGCGGGGGGCTACAATGAGCAGTTCTTC
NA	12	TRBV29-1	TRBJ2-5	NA	CSVFSGMETQYF	TGCAGCGTTTTCTCAGGGATGGAGACCCAGTACTTC
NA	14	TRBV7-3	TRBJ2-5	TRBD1	CASSSQGVAETQYF	TGTGCCAGCAGCTCACAGGGGGTAGCGGAGACCCAGTACTTC
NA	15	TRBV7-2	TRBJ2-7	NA	CASSPTSSSSYEQYF	TGTGCCAGCAGCCCTACTAGTAGTAGTTCCTACGAGCAGTACTTC
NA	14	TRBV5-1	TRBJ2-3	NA	CASSWAGSSDTQYF	TGCGCCAGCAGCTGGGCCGGGAGCTCAGATACGCAGTATTTT
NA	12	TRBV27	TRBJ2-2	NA	CASSFDTGELFF	TGTGCCAGCAGTTTCGACACCGGGGAGCTGTTTTTT
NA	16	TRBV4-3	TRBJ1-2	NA	CASSQDTQGRNYGYTF	TGCGCCAGCAGCCAAGATACCCAGGGCCGAAACTATGGCTACACCTTC
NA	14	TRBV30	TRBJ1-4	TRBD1	CAWRVTGANEKLFF	TGTGCCTGGAGGGTGACAGGGGCTAATGAAAAACTGTTTTTT
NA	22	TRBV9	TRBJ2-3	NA	CASSAPLPGYVPPTFGTDTQYF	TGTGCCAGCAGCGCACCTCTTCCAGGGTACGTCCCCCCTACATTCGGCACAGATACGCAGTATTTT
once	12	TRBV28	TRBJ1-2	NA	CATRQYPYGYTF	TGTGCCACTCGACAGTATCCCTATGGCTACACCTTC
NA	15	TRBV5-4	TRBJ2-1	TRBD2	CASSLDSGSRNEQFF	TGTGCCAGCAGCTTGGACAGCGGGAGTAGAAATGAGCAGTTCTTC